These 3 T cell receptor beta chains were all obtained from the same sample, sequenced in a study of CD8+ T cells in alopecia areata. Extracted RNA was reverse transcribed, and the resulting cDNA served as sequencing template. Assay used: immunoSEQ multiplex PCR; TCRdb lists only in-frame clones, some missing. Among more than 100,000 clones listed, 50% to 55% were seen once. Treatment indicated: oral pan-JAK inhibitor, 5-10 mg twice daily. The starting material was CD4+ T cells sorted from blood, obtained at week 4, from a patient treated with tofacitinib. Every receptor here comes from a human donor with alopecia areata.

The V and J genes are TRBV7-9 and TRBJ1-1; no clear D gene. Germline loops: CDR1 SEHNR, CDR2 FQNEAQ (reference sequence). V lost 7 bases, J lost 0 bases, and 9 bases lay in between. The CDR3 runs 13 residues. In nucleotides, the CDR3 is TGTGCCAGCACCCCTGCCGTGAACACTGAAGCTTTCTTT. Residues: CASTPAVNTEAFF.

The rearrangement joins TRBV6-1 to TRBJ1-5, with D perhaps TRBD1 (5 bases). CDR3 length: 19 residues. Germline CDR1 and CDR2: MNHNS and SASEGT. V gave up 2 bases and J gave up 0 bases, with 20 bases separating them. In DNA, the CDR3 is TGTGCCAGCAGTGAATACCACCTTGGGGCGGGGTATAGCAATCAGCCCCAGCATTTT. Encoded protein: CASSEYHLGAGYSNQPQHF.

The chain uses TRBV30 and TRBJ1-2; the D is unclear. This CDR3 has 11 amino acids. The ends were cut back, 8 bases at V and 7 bases at J, with 14 bases in the middle. CDR1 and CDR2 from the germline V gene are GTSNPN and SVGIG (reference sequence). The CDR3 coding sequence is TGTGCCCTACGTAGAGGGTCTGGCTACACCTTC. It specifies CALRRGSGYTF.